This entry is about one TCR beta chain. This receptor's antigen is unknown. There are no base qualities to consult, and no much larger clone falls within one base. Libraries came from 5' RACE. TCRdb lists the instrument as Illumina HiSeq 2500. A second roughly 6 to 11 cycle PCR used a sample-barcoded 5' primer and a J-beta primer mix. A template-switch 5' adaptor carrying 12 random nucleotides introduced a unique molecular identifier onto each TCR beta cDNA molecule. Each sample yielded at least 2.5 million CDR3-containing paired-end reads. First-strand cDNA was synthesized from all RNA with the Mint cDNA synthesis kit, primed by a TRBC-specific oligonucleotide. All cDNA was treated with uracil-DNA glycosylase and then went through a first 18-cycle PCR with the universal primers M1SS and BC2_uni_R. In the authors' own workflow: Each sample was normalized by randomly selecting 1 million high-quality reads, each carrying a distinct molecular identifier. Instead of being binned into consensus sequences, reads that shared molecular identifiers were thrown out. CDR3 identification, clonotype clustering and error correction used MiTCR with a Q25 quality threshold and the strictest error-elimination algorithm. Lower-bound total TCR beta diversity was estimated with a nonparametric unseen species model using Euler transformation. TCRdb reworked the public reads: Q25 trimming with fastp, MiXCR clone assembly, productive beta chains retained. Rows matching on CDR3 protein sequence are summarized as one entry with the most common DNA and genes. In this record, the V and J calls reflect TCRdb's handling and not the investigators' own analysis. Across this sample there are about 640,000 distinct CDR3 sequences, with under 70% seen only once. The top ten clonotypes cover 30% to 40% of the sample.

This sample is drawn from a study of blood T cells in healthy people across ages (dated by TCRdb to 2015 to 2017). Regarding the complete study: In model experiments, roughly one uniquely barcoded TCR beta cDNA molecule per two T cells was captured by template switching. The study measured age-related changes in TCR beta repertoire diversity using deep sequencing normalized with unique cDNA molecular identifiers. The study analyzed two additional independent replicas of 1 million unique cDNA reads from the same blood draw for two donors, one aged 18 to 30 and one aged 80 or older. To avoid experimental bias, donors of different ages were distributed randomly across sequencing lanes. The donors were split into four age groups: young (average about 15 years), middle-aged (roughly 42), aged (approximately 60) and long-lived (more than 80). Overall results and qualifications from the work: Bulk unsorted PBMC profiling prevented conclusive comparison of naive and antigen-experienced compartments. The percentage of naive T cells measured by flow cytometry correlated strongly with observed TCR beta diversity. Compared with the aged group, the long-lived group had more naive CD4+ T cells, fewer expanded clones and increased TCR diversity, suggesting age selection. Observed TCR beta diversity per million T cells fell roughly linearly with age, and a significant reduction was already apparent by age around 40. The CMV infection status of donors was not known, potentially confounding age-related changes in expanded clonotypes. Total diversity estimates from one million sequenced T cells were considered lower bounds and underestimates.

From the cysteine through the phenylalanine, the CDR3 covers 14 amino acids. The DNA shown is the 42-base CDR3, in frame from base 1. The germline V gene encodes CDR1 SQVTM and CDR2 ANQGSEA. Systemically healthy Caucasian individuals from Russia, around 39 in total and aged about 6 to 100 years, were included as donors. Each donor gave around 9 milliliters of peripheral blood, collected into EDTA-treated Vacutainer tubes. Ficoll-Paque density-gradient centrifugation was used to isolate PBMCs, with at least 7 million obtained per sample. Total RNA, at least 6 micrograms per sample, was extracted from PBMCs with Trizol reagent. The percentages of naive CD45RAhigh/CD27high T cells were determined by flow cytometry on a PBMC aliquot from every donor.

This TCR was sampled from a man in his fifties or sixties in good health. Recombination connected TRBV29-1 to TRBJ2-4, and TRBD2 aligns with 10 junction nucleotides. The DNA end is a closer match to TRBJ2-7, so the J assignment may be wrong. Specimen: blood. Read as DNA, the sequence is TGCAGCGTTGGGAGCGGGGGGGTCGAATACGAGCAGTACTTC. Translation gives CSVGSGGVEYEQYF.